The 19 T cell receptor beta chains given below trace back to one sample, sequenced in a study of graft-versus-host responses after intestinal transplantation. Their target antigens are unknown. Profiling relied on immunoSEQ multiplex PCR, and the TCRdb table lists in-frame clones only, not all of them. The sample gives approximately 80,000 clones, around 90% of which show up once; roughly 0.32% is in the top ten. The specimen was unstimulated CD4+ T cells sorted from spleen or lymph node cells, collected before intestinal transplant. Source of these receptors: a human donor who received an intestinal transplant.

The CDR3 DNA follows: TGTGCCAGCACATCGGGGGACAGGGGGGGCTCAAAGCAGTATTTT. It specifies CASTSGDRGGSKQYF. This chain uses TRBV6-6 with TRBJ2-3, with 11 bases fitting TRBD1. CDR3 length equals 15 residues. J lost 11 bases, V lost 7 bases, and 14 bases had no gene match. From germline, CDR1 is MNHNY and CDR2 SVGAGI (reference sequence).

The chain uses TRBV29-1 and TRBJ1-4, with 7 positions matching TRBD1. V lost 6 bases to trimming and J lost 8 bases; unmatched junction nucleotides: 9. The CDR3 is 13 amino acids. The germline V gene encodes CDR1 SQVTM and CDR2 ANQGSEA. The CDR3 loop reads CSVQTGSREKLFF. CDR3 bases: TGCAGCGTGCAGACAGGGAGCCGAGAAAAACTGTTTTTT.

The rearrangement uses TRBV4-1 and TRBJ2-7; 8 bases fit TRBD2. V was pared by 1 base and J by 3 bases, with 14 bases of the junction left unmatched. Germline CDR1 reads MGHRA; CDR2 reads YSYEKL. This CDR3 spans 18 amino acids. CDR3 in amino acids: CASSQVSAGTSGGYEQYF. Written as DNA, the CDR3 is TGCGCCAGCAGCCAAGTTTCCGCCGGGACAAGCGGGGGCTACGAGCAGTACTTC.

The chain couples TRBV28 to TRBJ1-1; the match to TRBD1 covers 8 bases. Germline V gene lookup returns CDR1 MDHEN and CDR2 SYDVKM. J gave up 1 base and V 6 bases, and 16 bases lay outside the gene matches. The CDR3 runs 18 residues. CDR3: CASSQTRQGAMGNTEAFF. As DNA, the CDR3 is TGTGCCAGCAGCCAAACCAGGCAGGGGGCAATGGGGAACACTGAAGCTTTCTTT.

The rearrangement links TRBV20-1 to TRBJ2-5, with a weak D call TRBD1 (5 bases). The germline V gene encodes CDR1 DFQATT and CDR2 SNEGSKA (reference sequence). This CDR3 is built from 10 residues. Trimming removed 5 bases at V and 5 bases at J, with 6 bases between. CDR3: CSAGAETQYF. Written as DNA, the CDR3 is TGCAGTGCTGGGGCGGAGACCCAGTACTTC.

This chain joins TRBV6-5 and TRBJ2-7, with a tentative D call TRBD1 (6 bases). In germline, CDR1 is MNHEY, CDR2 SVGAGI. V was shortened by 1 base and J by 6 bases, with 10 bases between the two germline ends. The CDR3 has 13 amino acids. As DNA, the CDR3 is TGTGCCAGCAGTTACTTCGAAGGGGGCGAGCAGTACTTC. As protein: CASSYFEGGEQYF.

The chain uses TRBV28 and TRBJ1-1; tentative D call: TRBD1 (5 bases). Germline assignment: CDR1 MDHEN and CDR2 SYDVKM. This CDR3 spans 14 amino acids. Trimming removed 4 bases from V and 3 bases from J, with 12 bases in between. CDR3 in DNA: TGTGCCAGCAGTTCGACAGTAGGCGACACTGAAGCTTTCTTT. Protein product: CASSSTVGDTEAFF.

The rearrangement links TRBV5-1 to TRBJ2-3; 8 bases fit TRBD2. Per the germline V gene, CDR1 is SGHRS and CDR2 is YFSETQ. The CDR3 totals 16 residues. The ends lost 5 bases at V and 6 bases at J; junction bases unmatched: 14. The CDR3 DNA follows: TGCGCCAGCAGGAAGACTAGCGCCGGGTTTACGGATACGCAGTATTTT. Its translation is CASRKTSAGFTDTQYF. The full variable domain, rest sourced from reference TRBV5-1 and TRBJ2-3, is KAGVTQTPRYLIKTRGQQVTLSCSPISGHRSVSWYQQTPGQGLQFLFEYFSETQRNKGNFPGRFSGRQFSNSRSEMNVSTLELGDSALYLCASRKTSAGFTDTQYFGPGTRLTVL.

The rearrangement joins TRBV30 to TRBJ2-1, with TRBD2 identical over 8 bases. This CDR3 contains 12 residues. From germline, CDR1 is GTSNPN and CDR2 SVGIG (reference sequence). J was trimmed by 10 bases and V by 1 base; bases with no gene match: 3. This chain's CDR3 is CAWSGSGDEQFF. CDR3 DNA: TGTGCCTGGAGTGGTAGCGGGGACGAGCAGTTCTTC.

The chain recombines TRBV11-2 with TRBJ2-7; 10 bases are shared with TRBD2. Germline lookup yields CDR1 SGHAT and CDR2 FQNNGV. V lost 5 bases to trimming and J lost 3 bases; unmatched junction nucleotides: 1. CDR3 length: 13 amino acids. DNA for the CDR3: TGTGCCAGCAGCGCTAGCGGGGGCTACGAGCAGTACTTC. It is translated as CASSASGGYEQYF.

This sequence joins TRBV5-1 and TRBJ1-4; possible D gene TRBD1, 6 bases. Germline V lookup: CDR1 SGHRS, CDR2 YFSETQ. V gave up 4 bases and J gave up 7 bases, with 14 bases separating them. This CDR3 is built from 14 residues. CDR3 sequence: CASSTDRNGEKLFF. CDR3 DNA sequence: TGCGCCAGCAGCACCGACAGGAACGGTGAAAAACTGTTTTTT.

CDR3: CASRKGLYEQYF. CDR3 DNA sequence: TGTGCCAGTCGAAAGGGACTTTACGAGCAGTACTTC. V gene TRBV6-5 combines with J gene TRBJ2-7; maybe TRBD2 (6 bases). This CDR3 comprises 12 residues. The V end lost 9 bases, the J end lost 4 bases, and 13 bases lay between the germline ends. Germline CDR1 MNHEY, CDR2 SVGAGI.

The CDR3 DNA reads TGTGCCAGCACCCGCTCCTACAATGAGCAGTTCTTC. This sequence encodes CASTRSYNEQFF. V and J are TRBV28 and TRBJ2-1, with unresolved D. Germline V CDR1 and CDR2: MDHEN, SYDVKM. The V gene lost 7 bases and the J gene lost 0 bases, with 4 bases spanning the gap. The CDR3 totals 12 residues.

The V gene is TRBV5-6, the J gene TRBJ2-7; 8 nucleotides agree with TRBD1. J lost 6 bases, V lost 0 bases, and 5 bases had no gene match. The CDR3 is made up of 14 amino acids. CDR1 is SGHDT and CDR2 is YYEEEE in the germline V gene. The CDR3 DNA reads TGTGCCAGCAGCTTGGGGGGGACAGGTTTCGAGCAGTACTTC. It specifies CASSLGGTGFEQYF.

The genes are TRBV29-1 and TRBJ2-7, with 7 bases lining up with TRBD1. Trimming took 4 bases from V and 3 from J; bases not matched to a gene: 9. Germline CDR1 SQVTM, CDR2 ANQGSEA. The CDR3 spans 14 residues. The CDR3 loop is CSVVPDRLIYEQYF. CDR3 coding DNA: TGCAGCGTTGTTCCGGACAGGTTAATCTACGAGCAGTACTTC.

V and J are TRBV5-1 and TRBJ1-1, with TRBD1 matching 7 bases. J gave up 5 bases and V 0 bases, and 4 bases lay outside the gene matches. The CDR3 has 14 residues. Germline V gene data show CDR1 as SGHRS and CDR2 as YFSETQ. In nucleotides, the CDR3 is TGCGCCAGCAGCTTGGAGGGGGCTTTTACTGAAGCTTTCTTT. Translation: CASSLEGAFTEAFF.

CDR3 nucleotides: TGTGCCAGCAGCGGACTAGCGGTAGGAGATACGCAGTATTTT. It codes for CASSGLAVGDTQYF. V usage is TRBV6-1 and J usage is TRBJ2-3, with 10 positions matching TRBD2. The V gene end was trimmed by 6 bases and the J gene end by 5 bases; junction bases not matched to a gene: 5. Germline V gene data show CDR1 as MNHNS and CDR2 as SASEGT. This CDR3 is built from 14 residues.

The chain uses TRBV6-5 and TRBJ2-2; D ambiguous. V lost 0 bases and J 5 bases, leaving 7 bases between the germline ends. Looked up from germline, CDR1 is MNHEY and CDR2 is SVGAGI. This CDR3 has 14 amino acids. The CDR3 nucleotides read TGTGCCAGCAGTTACTCTCCCTTAACCGGGGAGCTGTTTTTT. Protein sequence: CASSYSPLTGELFF.

This clone was detected once. The chain uses TRBV18 and TRBJ2-3; 8 nucleotides match TRBD1. The CDR3 totals 16 residues. V gave up 1 base and J gave up 5 bases; unmatched junction bases: 8. Germline CDR1 reads KGHSH; CDR2 reads LQKENI. The chain's CDR3 is CASSPQAVDRGDTQYF. Written as DNA, the CDR3 is TGTGCCAGCTCACCACAGGCCGTTGACAGGGGAGATACGCAGTATTTT.